The rows below give T cell receptor beta chains drawn from one sample of a study of blood T cell repertoires in COVID-19. Libraries were prepared by immunoSEQ multiplex PCR; TCRdb keeps only in-frame clonotypes and omits some of them. There are 60,000 to 75,000 clones in the sample; 70% to 90% occur only once, and less than 20% lies in the top ten. The sample taken for sequencing was peripheral blood. The receptors were sampled from an elderly woman with active COVID-19. CDR3s include the opening cysteine and the closing phenylalanine or tryptophan. Fields, in order: J gene, clone size, D gene, V gene, CDR3 DNA, CDR3 protein. D genes are given only for firm matches. Clone size is stated in some rows and not others, as once, few, many or a class when expanded.

j_gene: TRBJ1-5; abundance: NA; d_gene: TRBD1; v_gene: TRBV9; CDR3nt: TGTGCCAGCAGCGTAAGCGGACAGGGCGATCAGCCCCAGCATTTT; CDR3aa: CASSVSGQGDQPQHF
j_gene: TRBJ2-3; abundance: NA; d_gene: NA; v_gene: TRBV19; CDR3nt: TGTGCCAGTTCCCTCGGGGGTCACACAGATACGCAGTATTTT; CDR3aa: CASSLGGHTDTQYF
j_gene: TRBJ2-3; abundance: NA; d_gene: TRBD1; v_gene: TRBV19; CDR3nt: TGTGCCAGTAGTACGGGACAGGGGAGCACAGATACGCAGTATTTT; CDR3aa: CASSTGQGSTDTQYF
j_gene: TRBJ2-3; abundance: NA; d_gene: TRBD2; v_gene: TRBV18; CDR3nt: TGTGCCAGCTCACCACAGAGAGCGGGGGGGGATACGCAGTATTTT; CDR3aa: CASSPQRAGGDTQYF
j_gene: TRBJ1-1; abundance: NA; d_gene: NA; v_gene: TRBV12-3/TRBV12-4; CDR3nt: TGTGCCAGCAGCCTATCCGCAAGGGGAGAAGCTTTCTTT; CDR3aa: CASSLSARGEAFF
j_gene: TRBJ1-1; abundance: once; d_gene: TRBD1; v_gene: TRBV29-1; CDR3nt: TGCAGCGTTGGACAGGGGGATGGAGCTTTCTTT; CDR3aa: CSVGQGDGAFF
j_gene: TRBJ1-6; abundance: NA; d_gene: NA; v_gene: TRBV5-1; CDR3nt: TGCGCCAGCAGCTTAGGGTGGAGGGATAATTCACCCCTCCACTTT; CDR3aa: CASSLGWRDNSPLHF
j_gene: TRBJ2-7; abundance: few; d_gene: NA; v_gene: TRBV5-1; CDR3nt: TGCGCCAGCAGCCTCGGGTTACCCTACGAGCAGTACTTC; CDR3aa: CASSLGLPYEQYF
j_gene: TRBJ1-1; abundance: NA; d_gene: NA; v_gene: TRBV7-9; CDR3nt: TGTGCCAGCAGCACAAACAGGGACATGAACACTGAAGCTTTCTTT; CDR3aa: CASSTNRDMNTEAFF
j_gene: TRBJ2-3; abundance: few; d_gene: NA; v_gene: TRBV27; CDR3nt: TGTGCCAGCACCACAGGGTCGGGTAATACGCAGTATTTT; CDR3aa: CASTTGSGNTQYF
j_gene: TRBJ1-2; abundance: NA; d_gene: TRBD1; v_gene: TRBV27; CDR3nt: TGTGCCAGCAGTCCAGGGACAGGGCCCTATGGCTACACCTTC; CDR3aa: CASSPGTGPYGYTF
j_gene: TRBJ1-5; abundance: few; d_gene: NA; v_gene: TRBV6-2/TRBV6-3; CDR3nt: TGTGCCAGCAGTCCCGAGTATCAGCCCCAGCATTTT; CDR3aa: CASSPEYQPQHF
j_gene: TRBJ1-2; abundance: NA; d_gene: NA; v_gene: TRBV6-5; CDR3nt: TGTGCCAGCAGTACCCCTCGCGGAGGGTCGAATGGCTACACCTTC; CDR3aa: CASSTPRGGSNGYTF
j_gene: TRBJ1-4; abundance: medium-sized; d_gene: TRBD1; v_gene: TRBV4-1; CDR3nt: TGCGCCAGCAGCTATGACAGGGCGGAGGAAAAACTGTTTTTT; CDR3aa: CASSYDRAEEKLFF
j_gene: TRBJ2-7; abundance: few; d_gene: TRBD1; v_gene: TRBV27; CDR3nt: TGTGCCAGCAGTGTGGGGACAGGGGGACCCTACGAGCAGTACTTC; CDR3aa: CASSVGTGGPYEQYF
j_gene: TRBJ1-3; abundance: NA; d_gene: NA; v_gene: TRBV14; CDR3nt: TGTGCCAGCAGCCAAGTCGGCGTCGGGGGAAACACCATATATTTT; CDR3aa: CASSQVGVGGNTIYF
j_gene: TRBJ1-3; abundance: NA; d_gene: NA; v_gene: TRBV5-4; CDR3nt: TGTGCCAGCAGCTTGGCAAACTCTGGAAACACCATATATTTT; CDR3aa: CASSLANSGNTIYF
j_gene: TRBJ1-1; abundance: NA; d_gene: NA; v_gene: TRBV5-1; CDR3nt: TGCGCCAGCAGGGTTGCCGGGGGTGGCACTGAAGCTTTCTTT; CDR3aa: CASRVAGGGTEAFF